This is a list of T cell receptor beta chains from one sample in a study of shared clonotypes between healthy human individuals. Profiling relied on immunoSEQ multiplex PCR, and the TCRdb table lists in-frame clones only, not all of them. Seen here are about 2.2 million clones, 80% to 95% observed once, and the top ten hold around 1.7%. The specimen was naive CD8+ T cells from PBMCs. The receptors stem from a man younger than 30 in good health. Some clones in this sample may be carry-over from other donors' samples. CDR3s include the opening cysteine and the closing phenylalanine or tryptophan. The order of the fields is CDR3 DNA, CDR3 protein, V gene, clone size, D gene, J gene. A D gene is named only where the DNA matches it firmly. Clone size appears in some rows only: once, few, many, or a class for an expanded clone.

TGTGCCACCAGAAAAGGACTAGCGGGACCCGGGGAGCTGTTTTTT | CATRKGLAGPGELFF | TRBV15 | NA | TRBD2 | TRBJ2-2
TGTGCCAGCAGCTCGGCCCTAGCGGGCCTTAACAATGAGCAGTTCTTC | CASSSALAGLNNEQFF | TRBV7-9 | NA | TRBD2 | TRBJ2-1
TGTGCCAGCAGCTTGAACGGGCCCTACGAGCAGTACTTC | CASSLNGPYEQYF | TRBV5-5 | NA | NA | TRBJ2-7
TGTGCCTGCCTCGTCCGGGACAGGGACCACGAGCAGTACTTC | CACLVRDRDHEQYF | TRBV30 | NA | TRBD1 | TRBJ2-7
TGTGCCAGCAGCGTAGCCGCGGGAGGGCCCCACTACGAGCAGTACTTC | CASSVAAGGPHYEQYF | TRBV9 | NA | TRBD2 | TRBJ2-7
TGTGCCAGCAGTCTTCAGGGTATTTGGACTGAAGCTTTCTTT | CASSLQGIWTEAFF | TRBV7-8 | few | NA | TRBJ1-1
TGTGCCAGCAGTCTCGACAGGTATTATGAGCAGTTCTTC | CASSLDRYYEQFF | TRBV27 | NA | NA | TRBJ2-1
TGTGCCAGCAGCCCCTCTAACAGGGGGGGGAATCAGCCCCAGCATTTT | CASSPSNRGGNQPQHF | TRBV25-1 | NA | TRBD1 | TRBJ1-5
TGTGCCAGCAGCCAAGATAAGTCTAGCGGGAGATACACCGGGGAGCTGTTTTTT | CASSQDKSSGRYTGELFF | TRBV4-2 | once | TRBD2 | TRBJ2-2
TGTGCCAGCAGTTTAGTCAGGGGAGTCACAGATACGCAGTATTTT | CASSLVRGVTDTQYF | TRBV27 | once | NA | TRBJ2-3
TGTGCCAGCAGCCGGCCGCGACTGGCGGGGCAAGAGACCCAGTACTTC | CASSRPRLAGQETQYF | TRBV7-6 | NA | NA | TRBJ2-5
TGTGTCAGAAGCTTAGCGGCGGGAGTCCTACTTGGGGAGCAGTACTTC | CVRSLAAGVLLGEQYF | TRBV7-5 | NA | NA | TRBJ2-7
TGTGCCAGCAGTTGGTCAGGGGGCGACTATGGCTACACCTTC | CASSWSGGDYGYTF | TRBV2 | NA | TRBD1 | TRBJ1-2
TGCGCCAGCACCCACGACAGGGGATCCTACAATGAGCAGTTCTTC | CASTHDRGSYNEQFF | TRBV4-1 | NA | TRBD1 | TRBJ2-1
TGTGCCAGCAGCCCCTCCGAGGGGTCCGGGGAGCTGTTTTTT | CASSPSEGSGELFF | TRBV7-9 | few | NA | TRBJ2-2
TGCAGTGCTCGGGAGTACAATGAGCAGTTCTTC | CSAREYNEQFF | TRBV20-1 | few | NA | TRBJ2-1
TGTGCCAGCAGTCCCGGGACAGGGAGGGAAAAGACCCAGTACTTC | CASSPGTGREKTQYF | TRBV28 | NA | TRBD1 | TRBJ2-5
TGTGCCAGCAGCTTAGTCCCCAATGAGCAGTTCTTC | CASSLVPNEQFF | TRBV7-9 | once | NA | TRBJ2-1
TGTGCCAGCAGTGCCCAGGGGGTATTAGCCAAAAACATTCAGTACTTC | CASSAQGVLAKNIQYF | TRBV6-1 | NA | TRBD1 | TRBJ2-4
TGTGCCAGCAGGACAGCGCCCCACGAGCAGTACTTC | CASRTAPHEQYF | TRBV6-1 | NA | NA | TRBJ2-7
TGCGCCAGCAGCCACTTAGCGGGGGACAATGAGCAGTTCTTC | CASSHLAGDNEQFF | TRBV4-1 | NA | TRBD2 | TRBJ2-1
TGTGCCAGCAGCCTGGGACTAGCGGGAGCTGGCGAGCAGTACTTC | CASSLGLAGAGEQYF | TRBV11-2 | NA | TRBD2 | TRBJ2-7
TGTGCCAGCATAGCGGTCAGGAGTTACGAGCAGTACTTC | CASIAVRSYEQYF | TRBV28 | NA | NA | TRBJ2-7
TGTGCCAGCAGTTACGACGGGAACTATGGCTACACCTTC | CASSYDGNYGYTF | TRBV6-5 | NA | NA | TRBJ1-2
TGTGCCAGCAGCTCGGGGACTAGCGGGAGGGGGGATGAGCAGTTCTTC | CASSSGTSGRGDEQFF | TRBV5-4 | NA | TRBD2 | TRBJ2-1
TGTGCCAGTAGCGACGGACAGTGGGGCACAGATACGCAGTATTTT | CASSDGQWGTDTQYF | TRBV19 | NA | NA | TRBJ2-3
TGTGCCAGTAGTATCCTACGATTGGGGAAGGGGGGAGAAAAACTGTTTTTT | CASSILRLGKGGEKLFF | TRBV19 | NA | NA | TRBJ1-4
TGTGCCAGCAGCCCGAGACTAGCGGGAGAGGTGGGGACCGGGGAGCTGTTTTTT | CASSPRLAGEVGTGELFF | TRBV7-3 | once | TRBD2 | TRBJ2-2
TGTGCCAGTAGTAACCGGGACAGGGGAGCCAATGAGCAGTTCTTC | CASSNRDRGANEQFF | TRBV19 | few | TRBD1 | TRBJ2-1
TGTGCCAGCAGTTCGGATCGAAGTGAAAAACTGTTTTTT | CASSSDRSEKLFF | TRBV6-5 | once | NA | TRBJ1-4
TGTGCCACCCGGGAGGACAGGAGTTCCTACGAGCAGTACTTC | CATREDRSSYEQYF | TRBV6-6 | NA | NA | TRBJ2-7
TGTGCCAGCAGCCCCGTGGGGGGAAACACCGGGGAGCTGTTTTTT | CASSPVGGNTGELFF | TRBV7-3 | once | NA | TRBJ2-2
TGTGCCAGCAGCTTATCGGGAGGCCACTCCTACGAGCAGTACTTC | CASSLSGGHSYEQYF | TRBV11-2 | once | TRBD2 | TRBJ2-7